This note documents a single T cell receptor (beta chain) sequence. What antigen it recognizes has not been identified. No per-base quality is available; no much larger clone lies one base away. The sample belongs to a study of shared clonotypes between healthy human individuals (dated by TCRdb to the early 2020s). Concerning the study at large: A couple of women and three men aged 18 to 49 years were included in the cohort. For each donor, three plates each were used for CD4 naive and CD4 memory, two plates were used for CD8 naive, and one plate was used for CD8 memory. To estimate repertoire size and how much clonotype sharing occurs between individuals, the study deeply sequenced the blood TCR repertoires of about 5 healthy adults. To increase sequencing depth and limit assay-specific biases, different laboratories used diverse techniques to prepare libraries and sequence TCR repertoires. Between about 0.8 and 9 billion PBMCs per donor were obtained by leukapheresis.

The CDR1 and CDR2 encoded by the germline V gene (reference sequence) are SGHNT and YYREEE. V loses 1 base of germline sequence and J loses 4 bases, and the interval between the two ends is 9 bases. The CDR3 measures 13 amino acids from cysteine to phenylalanine. Only the CDR3 DNA is retained, 39 bases long and in frame from the first base. Paper-wide results and their limitations: Based on pairwise subsampling, the degree of clonotype sharing among donors was expected to be affected by sequencing depth. Sampling was limited to blood, and TCR repertoires in tissue likely differ from TCR repertoires in blood. Compared with non-shared clonotypes, the clonotypes found in all four sorted-subset donors had higher generation probabilities. Incomplete sequencing was indicated by rarefaction of sorted-subset datasets, despite the large sequencing depth. Across four donors, around 5% of naive CD4, approximately 3.6% of naive CD8, about 2.3% of memory CD4, and about 0.44% of memory CD8 clonotypes were shared. Larger estimated clonotype richness was generally found for naive subsets than for memory subsets. The small number of donors limited the genetic and exposure-history diversity represented.

The donors were healthy, HIV-negative adults with no recently reported acute infections or vaccinations. All donors were Caucasian adults living in Nashville, Tennessee, USA. CD8 memory samples consisted of magnetically selected CD45RO+ cells combined with CCR7-negative CD45RA+ effector memory (TemRA) cells. Blood was collected by leukapheresis, and PBMCs were isolated by Ficoll-Histopaque density gradient centrifugation and then cryopreserved in liquid nitrogen vapor phase. Purity and quantity of every magnetically sorted T cell population were checked by analytical flow cytometry. From each sorted fraction, genomic DNA was isolated and quantified by UV absorbance on a Nanodrop 2000c. Using the deep immunoSEQ assay, multiplex PCR amplified TCR CDR3 regions from genomic DNA. Extracted genomic DNA from each cell subset was distributed evenly across all wells of several immunoSEQ 96-well plates, and each plate was treated as a replicate. Each replicate PCR for sorted subsets received around 200 ng genomic DNA, equal to some 32,000 T cell genomes. The purified libraries were quantified using a Qubit 3.0 fluorometer, sized with a Bioanalyzer 2100, and then quantified again using the KAPA Library Quantification kit. Every immunoSEQ 96-well plate was sequenced on a dedicated single-read 150-cycle Illumina NextSeq 550 flow cell. In the source study's methods: Because the immunoSEQ output included only junctional sequences and no quality scores, the filtering could not be the same as the filtering used for full-length reads. Sequences were annotated with PyIR, a Python wrapper for IgBLAST v1.9, and V/J genes and CDR3 were assigned using IMGT germline references. Any read was removed if the V/J assignment was weak (E-value above 1e-6), the CDR3 was missing, or the read contained stop codons, out-of-frame junctions, or ambiguous translated residues. A V3J clonotype was defined by an identical inferred V gene, J gene, and CDR3 amino acid sequence. Percentage overlap between repertoires was computed as shared unique clonotypes divided by the size of the smaller repertoire. Richness of each repertoire was evaluated using RTK rarefaction, the Chao1 estimator, and Recon v2.1 estimates of unobserved clonotypes. Generation probabilities for all TCRbeta clonotypes obtained by the gDNA method from a handful of donors were computed using OLGA. TCRdb mirrors the immuneACCESS table, restricted to in-frame sequences. Some clones are absent from its copies; in checked studies, under half trace to an unresolved V gene, and the reason for the others is unknown. V, J and clone size were drawn from that table, and D and trimming were deduced from the DNA. For this sample the table gives roughly 410,000 clones, of which 95% to 97% were detected only once. The ten largest clones capture more than 0.3% of the sample.

Source material: memory CD8+ T cells sorted from blood. What this sample's cell subset or site label stands for: CD45RO+ cells pooled with CCR7-negative TemRA cells. The receptor comes from a man aged 25-45 years in good health. The chain was built from TRBV5-4 and TRBJ2-7, and perhaps TRBD1 as D gene, on 6 matching bases. CDR3 protein: CASSLTGFYEQYF. In nucleotide form, the sequence is TGTGCCAGCAGCTTGACAGGGTTTTACGAGCAGTACTTC.